Listed below are T cell receptor beta chains from one sample, sequenced in a study of blood T cell repertoires in COVID-19. Profiled with immunoSEQ multiplex PCR; TCRdb holds only in-frame clones, not every one. The table includes roughly 150,000 clones, roughly 80% detected once. The sample was peripheral blood. The receptors originated from a man in his forties or fifties with active or convalescent COVID-19. The CDR3 runs from the conserved cysteine through the conserved F or W.

V	J	CDR3
TRBV12-5	TRBJ2-3	CASGWGDRATDTQYF
TRBV28	TRBJ2-3	CATRGGGADTQYF
TRBV7-8	TRBJ1-6	CASSLTGEPNSPLHF
TRBV10-3	TRBJ2-2	CAISEGLVSGELFF
TRBV7-2	TRBJ1-4	CASSSTGGHEKLFF
TRBV7-2	TRBJ2-2	CASSFSPNTGELFF
TRBV9	TRBJ2-3	CASSPEGVLTGTDTQYF
TRBV7-9	TRBJ2-2	CASSFLAGDQFF
TRBV2	TRBJ2-2	CASSPTGSNTGELFF
TRBV18	TRBJ2-3	CASSLGLAGARDTQYF
TRBV19	TRBJ1-5	CASSRAGGGQPQHF
TRBV6-6	TRBJ2-3	CASGIGGPTDTQYF
TRBV9	TRBJ2-7	CASGPGTGIREQYF
TRBV28	TRBJ2-7	CAAWTSGFPYEQYF
TRBV5-1	TRBJ2-7	CASSLEISGREEQYF
TRBV5-8	TRBJ2-7	CASSRGTGQYEQYF
TRBV19	TRBJ1-5	CASRATGDSNQPQHF
TRBV6-5	TRBJ2-2	CASRWTSGRGAELFF
TRBV7-8	TRBJ2-1	CASSLELAAYNEQFF
TRBV7-3	TRBJ2-1	CASSLGVAAEEQFF
TRBV7-6	TRBJ2-3	CASSPQKTDTQYF
TRBV5-6	TRBJ2-1	CASSLPGLADNEQFF
TRBV11-2	TRBJ2-5	CASSLGDRDWETQYF
TRBV27	TRBJ2-7	CASSLQIPTYEQYF
TRBV30	TRBJ2-3	CAWSTSGTADTQYF
TRBV6-5	TRBJ1-2	CASSSSGTGGNYGYTF
TRBV3-1/TRBV3-2	TRBJ2-7	CASSQDLAGGSREQYF
TRBV5-1	TRBJ2-2	CASSLSQQRTGELFF
TRBV27	TRBJ2-1	CASSPGRLGGNEQFF
TRBV19	TRBJ1-1	CASSPGTGGLTEAFF
TRBV27	TRBJ2-3	CASSSLSALATSTDTQYF
TRBV27	TRBJ2-3	CASSRVTSGRTDTQYF
TRBV28	TRBJ2-1	CASRASGSPRYNEQFF
TRBV7-8	TRBJ2-3	CASSLGTGLDTQYF
TRBV5-1	TRBJ2-2	CASSFGQGETGELFF
TRBV10-2	TRBJ1-4	CASSEVGAGQGKLFF
TRBV5-4	TRBJ2-1	CASSPTSGTYNEQFF
TRBV5-1	TRBJ2-2	CASSLVTGGGTGELFF
TRBV7-3	TRBJ2-6	CASSPQGGNSGANVLTF
TRBV4-1	TRBJ2-7	CASSRTGEGDEQYF
TRBV19	TRBJ2-1	CASSPGLEPYNEQFF
TRBV5-4	TRBJ1-2	CASSLPTLQGYTF
TRBV6-5	TRBJ1-1	CASSLTATEAFF
TRBV5-8	TRBJ1-2	CASIHTGDVNYGYTF
TRBV6-5	TRBJ1-6	CASCPRGKVNSPLHF
TRBV6-6	TRBJ2-7	CASSPPGSRGVYEQYF
TRBV5-3	TRBJ1-1	CARSETGLGYTEAFF
TRBV10-1	TRBJ1-6	CASSESRTENSPLHF
TRBV9	TRBJ1-6	CASRADGSPLHF